This TCR beta chain appears in the sequencing data of a study of shared clonotypes between healthy human individuals. The study, taken as a whole, reports: Larger estimated richness was generally seen in naive subsets than in memory subsets. Incompleteness in sorted-subset sequencing, despite large depth, was shown by rarefaction.

Deep-level settings were used for running the assay. Method: immunoSEQ multiplex PCR; TCRdb's copy keeps in-frame clones and lacks some. In the table there are more than 500,000 clones, 95% to 96% of which are singletons. Points on this clone: Its antigen is not known.

CD4+ cells were split into CD45RA+ naive and CD45RA-negative memory subsets. This receptor was taken from a woman in her 30s in good health. Sequences were obtained from naive CD4+ T cells sorted from blood. Subset reported: CD45RA+ positively selected.

CDR3 bases: TGCGCCAGCAGCTTGGCCAGCGGGAACGAGCAGTACTTC. Its translation: CASSLASGNEQYF. The V and J genes are TRBV5-1 and TRBJ2-7; TRBD2 matches 7 bases. CDR1 and CDR2 from the germline V gene are SGHRS and YFSETQ. The CDR3 is made up of 13 amino acids. The trim removed 0 bases at V and 5 bases at J, leaving 2 bases unmatched.